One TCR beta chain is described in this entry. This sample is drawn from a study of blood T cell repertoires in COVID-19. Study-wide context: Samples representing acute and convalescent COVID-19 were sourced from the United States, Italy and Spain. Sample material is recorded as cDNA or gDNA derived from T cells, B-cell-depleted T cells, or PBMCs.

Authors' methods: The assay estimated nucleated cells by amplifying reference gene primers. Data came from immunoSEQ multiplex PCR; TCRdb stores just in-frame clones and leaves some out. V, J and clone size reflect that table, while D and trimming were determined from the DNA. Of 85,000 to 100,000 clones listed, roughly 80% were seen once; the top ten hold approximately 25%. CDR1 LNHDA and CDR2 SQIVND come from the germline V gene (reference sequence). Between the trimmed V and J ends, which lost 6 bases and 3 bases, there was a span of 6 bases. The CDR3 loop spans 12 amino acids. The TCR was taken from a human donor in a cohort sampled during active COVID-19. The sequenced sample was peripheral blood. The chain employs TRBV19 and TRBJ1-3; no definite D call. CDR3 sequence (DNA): TGTGCCAGTAGCAACATTGGAAACACCATATATTTT. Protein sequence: CASSNIGNTIYF.